The clone carrying this T cell receptor (beta chain) has only a few counts. The germline gives CDR1 LNHDA, CDR2 SQIVND (reference sequence). Deletions cut 1 base from V and 5 bases from J, with 7 bases between. The CDR3 totals 13 residues. These data belong to a study of blood T cell repertoires in COVID-19. Study summary: PBMCs, B-cell-depleted T cells, or T cells were the source of the cDNA or gDNA that made up the material.

This table comes from immunoSEQ multiplex PCR, and its TCRdb copy is limited to in-frame clones, with some not included. The table records 280,000 or so clones, over 75% of them present only once. The sequencing sample was made of peripheral blood. This receptor was identified in a human donor in a cohort sampled during active COVID-19. J is TRBJ2-3 and V is TRBV19; D ambiguous. The CDR3 DNA follows: TGTGCCAGTAGTATAGGACTCAAAGATACGCAGTATTTT. Protein: CASSIGLKDTQYF.